These T cell receptor beta chains were read from a single sample in a study of T cell changes during pregnancy in multiple sclerosis. Some clones are missing from TCRdb's copy, which holds only in-frame ones; the method was immunoSEQ multiplex PCR. The sample lists about 72,000 clones; 92% were seen once. Here the sequenced sample was peripheral blood, taken in the first trimester of pregnancy. Receptor source: a female donor in good health, enrolled as a control in a pregnancy study. The CDR3 runs from the conserved cysteine through the conserved F or W. D genes are given only for firm matches. Not every row has a clone size; where given, it reads once, few, many or a size class.

TRBV11-2	.	.	TRBJ2-1	CASRAQSSYNEQFF	TGTGCCAGCAGGGCCCAAAGCTCCTACAATGAGCAGTTCTTC
TRBV19	TRBD2	.	TRBJ2-3	CASSPRTSGGTDTQYF	TGTGCCAGTAGTCCCCGGACTAGCGGAGGCACAGATACGCAGTATTTT
TRBV27	.	.	TRBJ2-4	CASRPGYPGNIQYF	TGTGCCAGCAGGCCGGGGTACCCGGGAAACATTCAGTACTTC
TRBV30	TRBD1	once	TRBJ2-3	CAWASPGQLTDTQYF	TGTGCCTGGGCTTCCCCGGGACAGCTCACAGATACGCAGTATTTT
TRBV27	.	few	TRBJ1-1	CASSLSPRLNTEAFF	TGTGCCAGCAGTTTAAGTCCCAGATTGAACACTGAAGCTTTCTTT
TRBV27	.	.	TRBJ2-3	CASSLDRISHTDTQYF	TGTGCCAGCAGTTTGGACAGAATCTCACACACAGATACGCAGTATTTT
TRBV5-1	.	.	TRBJ2-3	CASSLESDTQYF	TGCGCCAGCAGCTTGGAATCTGATACGCAGTATTTT
TRBV4-1	TRBD1	.	TRBJ2-7	CASSPRTGVYEQYF	TGCGCCAGCAGCCCCCGGACAGGGGTCTACGAGCAGTACTTC
TRBV6-1	.	.	TRBJ1-5	CASSIETNQPQHF	TGTGCCAGCAGTATTGAAACTAATCAGCCCCAGCATTTT
TRBV28	TRBD1	.	TRBJ1-5	CASSLLQGASNQPQHF	TGTGCCAGCAGTTTATTACAGGGGGCAAGCAATCAGCCCCAGCATTTT
TRBV27	.	once	TRBJ2-2	CATLNTGELFF	TGTGCCACCCTAAACACCGGGGAGCTGTTTTTT
TRBV5-1	TRBD2	.	TRBJ2-7	CASGVASGYLRLSEQYF	TGCGCCAGCGGGGTGGCTAGCGGGTACCTAAGGCTCTCCGAGCAGTACTTC
TRBV7-9	.	.	TRBJ2-1	CASSLSISYEQFF	TGTGCCAGCAGCTTATCTATAAGCTATGAGCAGTTCTTC
TRBV18	.	.	TRBJ2-2	CASSLTDNTGELFF	TGTGCCAGCTCATTAACTGATAACACCGGGGAGCTGTTTTTT
TRBV30	TRBD1	.	TRBJ2-4	CAWSRDSGDIQYF	TGTGCCTGGAGTCGGGACAGCGGAGACATTCAGTACTTC
TRBV5-5	TRBD1	.	TRBJ2-7	CASRGPGQGLDEQYF	TGTGCCAGCAGAGGACCGGGACAGGGCTTGGACGAGCAGTACTTC
TRBV5-6	TRBD1	.	TRBJ1-5	CASSLPGGQPQHF	TGTGCCAGCAGCTTGCCAGGGGGACAGCCCCAGCATTTT